This entry lists 30 T cell receptor beta chains sequenced from one sample in a study of shared clonotypes between healthy human individuals. Generated by immunoSEQ multiplex PCR, the TCRdb table keeps only in-frame clones and is missing some. The table has over a million clones, roughly 95% seen once. The sample taken for sequencing was naive CD4+ T cells sorted from blood. Subset described: CD45RA+ positively selected. The receptors shown here come from a man aged 25 to 45 in good health.

The chain carries TRBV5-1 and TRBJ1-2, with a tentative D call TRBD1 (6 bases). Germline lookup yields CDR1 SGHRS and CDR2 YFSETQ. V was shortened by 1 base and J by 8 bases, with 12 bases between the two germline ends. The CDR3 loop spans 13 amino acids. In DNA, the CDR3 is TGCGCCAGCAGCTTGATCCCGACAGGAGGCTACACCTTC. Protein: CASSLIPTGGYTF. The full variable domain, its missing parts supplied by reference TRBV5-1 and TRBJ1-2, is KAGVTQTPRYLIKTRGQQVTLSCSPISGHRSVSWYQQTPGQGLQFLFEYFSETQRNKGNFPGRFSGRQFSNSRSEMNVSTLELGDSALYLCASSLIPTGGYTFGSGTRLTVV.

The chain has TRBV27 and TRBJ1-2; no clear D. The CDR3 totals 16 residues. V was shortened by 5 bases and J by 8 bases, with 24 bases between the two germline ends. The V gene's germline CDR1 is MNHEY and CDR2 SMNVEV (reference sequence). The CDR3 region is CASSPDSRPASRGYTF. CDR3 sequence (DNA): TGTGCCAGCAGTCCAGATTCCAGGCCTGCGAGCAGAGGCTACACCTTC.

The V gene is TRBV7-9, the J gene TRBJ1-1, with a weak D call TRBD1 (5 bases). CDR1 is SEHNR, CDR2 FQNEAQ, per germline (reference sequence). V was pared by 4 bases and J by 1 base, with 19 bases between. This CDR3 has 17 amino acids. The DNA of the CDR3 is TGTGCCAGCAGCTACCCTGGGGGACTTATTAGGAACACTGAAGCTTTCTTT. Its protein is CASSYPGGLIRNTEAFF.

This clone was observed a single time. V is TRBV6-6 and J is TRBJ2-1; 13 positions agree with TRBD2. V shed 4 bases and J 8 bases; nucleotides not matched to a gene: 8. Germline V gene data show CDR1 as MNHNY and CDR2 as SVGAGI (reference sequence). The CDR3 is 16 residues long. This chain's CDR3 is CASSSPGLAGPDEQFF. CDR3 sequence (DNA): TGTGCCAGCAGTTCCCCGGGACTAGCGGGGCCGGATGAGCAGTTCTTC.

The chain couples TRBV9 to TRBJ1-1; unclear D gene. CDR3 length: 13 amino acids. The germline gives CDR1 SGDLS, CDR2 YYNGEE. V was pared by 0 bases and J by 0 bases, with 3 bases between. The CDR3 nucleotides read TGTGCCAGCAGCGTAGATATGAACACTGAAGCTTTCTTT. This translates into CASSVDMNTEAFF.

V and J are TRBV28 and TRBJ2-3; TRBD2 is a possible D gene (6 bases). The germline V gene encodes CDR1 MDHEN and CDR2 SYDVKM. Trimming took 6 bases from V and 3 from J, leaving 19 bases between them. This CDR3 is 16 amino acids long. CDR3 in DNA: TGTGCCAGCAGACCACTCCGGTGGGGGGAAACAGATACGCAGTATTTT. This codes for CASRPLRWGETDTQYF.

The chain carries TRBV6-1 and TRBJ2-7; possible D gene TRBD2, 5 bases. Germline V gene data show CDR1 as MNHNS and CDR2 as SASEGT. The CDR3 totals 12 residues. V was clipped by 1 base and J by 12 bases, with 13 bases between them. The CDR3 DNA sequence: TGTGCCAGCAGTGAAGGCGTCGGGATTGCGTACTTC. It translates to CASSEGVGIAYF.

The chain carries TRBV6-6 and TRBJ1-1; D gene uncertain. Germline CDR1 and CDR2: MNHNY and SVGAGI (reference sequence). The V end was cut by 0 bases, the J end by 4 bases, with 9 bases between. The CDR3 is 14 amino acids. CDR3 protein: CASSYSDKSTEAFF. CDR3 nucleotides: TGTGCCAGCAGTTACTCCGATAAAAGCACTGAAGCTTTCTTT.

The chain combines TRBV28 with TRBJ2-3; D perhaps matches TRBD1 (6 bases). Germline CDR1 is MDHEN and CDR2 is SYDVKM. The ends were cut back, 3 bases at V and 1 base at J, with 17 bases in the middle. The CDR3 runs to 17 residues. CDR3 DNA sequence: TGTGCCAGCAGTTTCGTTTCTTGGGGGCCCGGCACAGATACGCAGTATTTT. Translation gives CASSFVSWGPGTDTQYF.

The V and J genes are TRBV7-6 and TRBJ2-1, with 7 bases matching TRBD2. This CDR3 spans 15 amino acids. Germline V CDR1 and CDR2: SGHVS, FNYEAQ. Germline trimming cut 0 bases from V and 8 bases from J; bases unmatched to any gene: 7. The CDR3 DNA follows: TGTGCCAGCAGCTTAGCATCCGGGAGGAGTTATGAGCAGTTCTTC. This gives the protein CASSLASGRSYEQFF.

The V call is TRBV16, the J call TRBJ2-7; perhaps TRBD2 as D (7 bases). Per germline, CDR1 KGHSY and CDR2 FQNENV. CDR3 length: 15 residues. The V end lost 4 bases, the J end lost 3 bases, and 16 bases lay between the germline ends. The CDR3 is CASSPGGQGYYEQYF. The CDR3, as DNA: TGTGCCAGCAGCCCCGGGGGGCAAGGGTACTACGAGCAGTACTTC.

The chain is built from TRBV7-9 and TRBJ1-1; no clear D. The CDR3 runs to 11 residues. From germline, CDR1 is SEHNR and CDR2 FQNEAQ (reference sequence). The germline V and J ends were trimmed by 1 base and 8 bases, with 5 bases remaining between them. The CDR3 nucleotides read TGTGCCAGCAGCTTAGAGTTCGAAGCTTTCTTT. It codes for CASSLEFEAFF.

This clone was found once. The V gene is TRBV28, the J gene TRBJ2-7; a weak D match, TRBD2 (5 bases). The V end was cut by 2 bases, the J end by 6 bases, with 14 bases between. Germline V gene lookup returns CDR1 MDHEN and CDR2 SYDVKM. The CDR3 runs 14 residues. The CDR3 DNA is TGTGCCAGCAGTTTACCCGGGGTCTTAAGCGAGCAGTACTTC. This encodes CASSLPGVLSEQYF. Full variable domain (missing parts from reference TRBV28 and TRBJ2-7): DVKVTQSSRYLVKRTGEKVFLECVQDMDHENMFWYRQDPGLGLRLIYFSYDVKMKEKGDIPEGYSVSREKKERFSLILESASTNQTSMYLCASSLPGVLSEQYFGPGTRLTVT.

This chain links TRBV19 with TRBJ2-1, with 10 bases fitting TRBD2. Germline trimming cut 4 bases from V and 10 bases from J; bases unmatched to any gene: 22. Per germline, CDR1 LNHDA and CDR2 SQIVND (reference sequence). The CDR3 loop spans 19 amino acids. The CDR3 DNA reads TGTGCCAGTAGTACCCCGGCTAGCGGGAGTTCACTTTTTCTTAAAGAGCAGTTCTTC. Its protein product is CASSTPASGSSLFLKEQFF.

The rearrangement joins TRBV7-8 to TRBJ1-4, with 7 bases aligning to TRBD1. CDR1 is SGHVS and CDR2 is FQNEAQ in the germline V gene. This CDR3 is built from 14 residues. With V trimmed by 7 bases and J by 3 bases, 5 bases remained unmatched. Here the CDR3 reads CASNTGQSNEKLFF. DNA of the CDR3: TGTGCCAGCAACACGGGACAGTCTAATGAAAAACTGTTTTTT.

This clone was seen just once. The genes are TRBV14 and TRBJ1-1; TRBD1 matches at 7 bases. V lost 4 bases to trimming and J lost 3 bases; unmatched junction nucleotides: 5. Per the germline V gene, CDR1 is SGHDN and CDR2 is FVKESK. This CDR3 is 14 amino acids long. The CDR3 DNA follows: TGTGCCAGCAGCCCGCAGGGGGAATACACTGAAGCTTTCTTT. It encodes CASSPQGEYTEAFF.

The V and J genes are TRBV5-1 and TRBJ2-1; D might be TRBD2 (6 bases). CDR3 size: 14 residues. Germline V gene lookup returns CDR1 SGHRS and CDR2 YFSETQ. Trimming shortened V by 2 bases and J by 6 bases, and 12 bases separated the two germline ends. This CDR3 reads CASSLNAGLNEQFF. The CDR3 DNA is TGCGCCAGCAGCTTAAATGCGGGACTCAATGAGCAGTTCTTC.

The chain combines TRBV27 with TRBJ2-2; D is unclear. Trimming removed 0 bases from V and 7 bases from J, with 6 bases in between. Germline V CDR1 and CDR2: MNHEY, SMNVEV (reference sequence). This CDR3 has 13 residues. CDR3 in amino acids: CASSLSDLGELFF. In DNA, the CDR3 is TGTGCCAGCAGTTTATCGGACCTCGGGGAGCTGTTTTTT.

This chain joins TRBV6-1 and TRBJ2-3; 7 bases match TRBD2. V trimming: 4 bases; J trimming: 8 bases; junction bases outside the gene matches: 3. The CDR3 loop spans 12 amino acids. Germline V gene data show CDR1 as MNHNS and CDR2 as SASEGT. For the CDR3, the DNA is TGTGCCAGCAGTGTCGGACTAGGTACGCAGTATTTT. The encoded protein is CASSVGLGTQYF.

The CDR3 DNA follows: TGTGCCAGCAGCTCGGGACTAGGGCGACAGTCCTACAATGAGCAGTTCTTC. Its translation: CASSSGLGRQSYNEQFF. V usage is TRBV5-4 and J usage is TRBJ2-1; 8 positions agree with TRBD2. CDR1 is SGHNT, CDR2 YYREEE, per germline (reference sequence). V dropped 3 bases and J dropped 1; count of bases not matched to a gene: 9. This CDR3 has 17 amino acids.

The V and J genes are TRBV25-1 and TRBJ1-1; no definite D call. The CDR3 is made up of 15 amino acids. V was pared by 3 bases and J by 2 bases, with 13 bases between. In germline, CDR1 is MGHDK, CDR2 SYGVNS. Here the CDR3 reads CASSEPRHGNTEAFF. The CDR3 nucleotides are TGTGCCAGCAGTGAGCCCCGGCACGGAAACACTGAAGCTTTCTTT.

The J gene is TRBJ2-1, the V gene TRBV4-1; no clear D gene. The germline V gene encodes CDR1 MGHRA and CDR2 YSYEKL. The CDR3 sequence is 14 residues long. V dropped 3 bases and J dropped 3 bases, with 9 bases sitting between them. CDR3: CASSHPTGYNEQFF. The DNA of the CDR3 is TGCGCCAGCAGCCACCCCACGGGCTACAATGAGCAGTTCTTC.

The chain joins TRBV5-4 to TRBJ2-2, with TRBD2 as a possible D gene (5 bases). Trimming cost V 4 bases and J 2 bases, with 9 bases left between them. The CDR3 covers 14 residues. Germline assignment: CDR1 SGHNT and CDR2 YYREEE (reference sequence). The CDR3 nucleotides read TGTGCCAGCAGCCTCCGGACTAACACCGGGGAGCTGTTTTTT. Amino acids: CASSLRTNTGELFF.

The chain is built from TRBV5-1 and TRBJ2-7; no clear D gene. The length of the CDR3 is 16 residues. Germline lookup yields CDR1 SGHRS and CDR2 YFSETQ. Trimming pared 0 bases from V and 0 bases from J, leaving 13 bases between. The CDR3 here is CASSLGGQWSSYEQYF. Written as DNA, the CDR3 is TGCGCCAGCAGCTTGGGTGGGCAGTGGAGCTCCTACGAGCAGTACTTC.

This chain joins TRBV15 and TRBJ2-3; 8 nucleotides agree with TRBD1. CDR3 length: 13 residues. Germline V CDR1 and CDR2: LNHNV, YYDKDF (reference sequence). The junction had 3 bases not matched to a gene; V was cut back by 9 bases and J by 1 base. The CDR3 nucleotides are TGTGCCACAAAACAGGGGGGCACAGATACGCAGTATTTT. Protein sequence: CATKQGGTDTQYF.

The CDR3 region has the DNA TGTGCCAGCAGCTTATTTACGGGGTTCTCCTACAATGAGCAGTTCTTC. Its translation is CASSLFTGFSYNEQFF. The chain is built from TRBV11-2 and TRBJ2-1; a possible D gene is TRBD2 (5 bases). The CDR3 length is 16 residues. Trimming shortened V by 2 bases and J by 0 bases, and 11 bases separated the two germline ends. The germline V gene has CDR1 SGHAT and CDR2 FQNNGV.

The chain recombines TRBV15 with TRBJ2-3; possibly TRBD2 for D (6 bases). This CDR3 has 15 residues. CDR1 and CDR2 from the germline V gene are LNHNV and YYDKDF (reference sequence). V lost 7 bases and J 0 bases, leaving 14 bases between the germline ends. DNA of the CDR3: TGTGCCACCAAGCCTAGCGTGTTTAGCACAGATACGCAGTATTTT. Its translation: CATKPSVFSTDTQYF.

J is TRBJ2-2 and V is TRBV5-1; a weak D match, TRBD2 (5 bases). V dropped 4 bases and J dropped 3 bases, with 16 bases sitting between them. This CDR3 comprises 16 residues. CDR1 is SGHRS and CDR2 is YFSETQ in the germline V gene. CDR3 nucleotide sequence: TGCGCCAGCAGCCCCACGGGATTCTACGACACCGGGGAGCTGTTTTTT. Translated, it gives CASSPTGFYDTGELFF.

The chain is built from TRBV19 and TRBJ2-1; TRBD2 is a possible D gene (6 bases). V gave up 3 bases and J gave up 12 bases, with 12 bases separating them. Germline V gene sequence: CDR1 LNHDA, CDR2 SQIVND (reference sequence). This CDR3 contains 12 residues. CDR3 loop: CASSMTPGGQFF. DNA for the CDR3: TGTGCCAGTAGTATGACCCCCGGGGGGCAGTTCTTC.

CDR3 sequence reads: CASSLLGLGGKNEQYF. CDR3 coding DNA: TGTGCCAGCAGCTTATTGGGCTTGGGAGGGAAAAACGAGCAGTACTTC. This chain joins TRBV7-3 and TRBJ2-7; TRBD2 aligns across 7 bases. The germline gives CDR1 SGHTA, CDR2 FQGTGA. The length of the CDR3 is 16 residues. The junction had 12 bases not matched to a gene; V was cut back by 2 bases and J by 5 bases.